This T cell receptor beta chain was found in a study of control samples from healthy donors and cancer patients. The CDR3 length is 17 residues. Trimming cost V 0 bases and J 5 bases; bases outside gene matches: 10. The germline CDR1 and CDR2 sequences are LGHDT and YNNKEL (reference sequence). Data came from immunoSEQ multiplex PCR; TCRdb stores just in-frame clones and leaves some out. The repertoire holds about 120,000 clones, with about 90% as singletons. The source of this sequence is a man between 50 and 59 years old in good health. The chain joins TRBV3-1 (or the pseudogene TRBV3-2) to TRBJ2-1; TRBD2 agrees at 7 bases. Source material: blood. The CDR3 reads CASSQDSSGAYDNEQFF. In DNA, the CDR3 is TGTGCCAGCAGCCAAGATTCCAGCGGGGCATACGACAATGAGCAGTTCTTC.